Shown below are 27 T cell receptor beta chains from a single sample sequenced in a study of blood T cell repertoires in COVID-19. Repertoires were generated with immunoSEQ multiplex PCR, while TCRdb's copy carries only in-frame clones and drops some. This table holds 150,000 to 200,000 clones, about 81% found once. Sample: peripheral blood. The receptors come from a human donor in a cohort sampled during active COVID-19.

CDR3 in DNA: TGTGCCAGCAGCCTCCGGACAGGGGGAGGAGAGACCCAGTACTTC. The encoded protein is CASSLRTGGGETQYF. V and J are TRBV6-5 and TRBJ2-5, with 10 positions matching TRBD1. Germline loops: CDR1 MNHEY, CDR2 SVGAGI. The CDR3 runs to 15 residues. Germline trimming cut 6 bases from V and 4 bases from J; bases unmatched to any gene: 8.

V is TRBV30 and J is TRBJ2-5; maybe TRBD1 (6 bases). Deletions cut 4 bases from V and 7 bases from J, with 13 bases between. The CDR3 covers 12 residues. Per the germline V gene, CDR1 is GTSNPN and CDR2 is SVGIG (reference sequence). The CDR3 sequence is CAWKTGKGTQYF. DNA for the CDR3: TGTGCCTGGAAGACAGGAAAGGGGACCCAGTACTTC.

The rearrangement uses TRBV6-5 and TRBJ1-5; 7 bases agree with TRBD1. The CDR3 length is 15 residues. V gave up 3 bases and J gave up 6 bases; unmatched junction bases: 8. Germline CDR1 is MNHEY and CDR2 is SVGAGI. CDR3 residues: CASSYSAGGIQPQHF. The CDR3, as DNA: TGTGCCAGCAGTTATTCCGCAGGGGGGATTCAGCCCCAGCATTTT.

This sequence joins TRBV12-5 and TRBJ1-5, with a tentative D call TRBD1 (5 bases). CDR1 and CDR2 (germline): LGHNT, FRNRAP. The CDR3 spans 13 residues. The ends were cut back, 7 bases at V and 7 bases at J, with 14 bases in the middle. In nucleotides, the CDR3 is TGTGCTAGTGCCGTGGGGGGAGGGCAGCCCCAGCATTTT. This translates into CASAVGGGQPQHF. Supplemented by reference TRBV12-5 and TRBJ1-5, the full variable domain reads DARVTQTPRHKVTEMGQEVTMRCQPILGHNTVFWYRQTMMQGLELLAYFRNRAPLDDSGMPKDRFSAEMPDATLATLKIQPSEPRDSAVYFCASAVGGGQPQHFGDGTRLSIL.

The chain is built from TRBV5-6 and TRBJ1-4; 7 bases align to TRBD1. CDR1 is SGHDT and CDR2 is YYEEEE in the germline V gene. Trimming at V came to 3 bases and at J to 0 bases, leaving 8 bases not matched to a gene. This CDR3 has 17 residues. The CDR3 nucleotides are TGTGCCAGCAGCTCAGCCGGGACAGAGGCAACTAATGAAAAACTGTTTTTT. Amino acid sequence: CASSSAGTEATNEKLFF.

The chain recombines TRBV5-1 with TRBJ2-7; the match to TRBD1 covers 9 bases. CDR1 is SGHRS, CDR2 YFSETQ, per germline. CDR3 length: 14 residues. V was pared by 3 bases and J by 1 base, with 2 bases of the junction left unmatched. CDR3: CASSWDRASYEQYF. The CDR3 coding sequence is TGCGCCAGCAGCTGGGACAGGGCGTCCTACGAGCAGTACTTC. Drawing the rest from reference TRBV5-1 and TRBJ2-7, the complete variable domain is KAGVTQTPRYLIKTRGQQVTLSCSPISGHRSVSWYQQTPGQGLQFLFEYFSETQRNKGNFPGRFSGRQFSNSRSEMNVSTLELGDSALYLCASSWDRASYEQYFGPGTRLTVT.

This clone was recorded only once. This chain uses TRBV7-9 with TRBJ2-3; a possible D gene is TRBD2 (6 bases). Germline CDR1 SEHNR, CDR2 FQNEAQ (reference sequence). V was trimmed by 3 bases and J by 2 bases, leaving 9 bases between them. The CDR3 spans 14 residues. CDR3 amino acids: CASSFGGTTDTQYF. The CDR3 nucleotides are TGTGCCAGCAGCTTTGGGGGGACCACAGATACGCAGTATTTT.

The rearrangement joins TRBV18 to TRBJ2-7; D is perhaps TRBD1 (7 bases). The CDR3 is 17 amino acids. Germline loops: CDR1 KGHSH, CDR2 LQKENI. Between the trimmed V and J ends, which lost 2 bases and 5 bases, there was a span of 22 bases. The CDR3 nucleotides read TGTGCCAGCTCACCATACGGTATGAACAGGGGAGGACACGAGCAGTACTTC. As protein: CASSPYGMNRGGHEQYF.

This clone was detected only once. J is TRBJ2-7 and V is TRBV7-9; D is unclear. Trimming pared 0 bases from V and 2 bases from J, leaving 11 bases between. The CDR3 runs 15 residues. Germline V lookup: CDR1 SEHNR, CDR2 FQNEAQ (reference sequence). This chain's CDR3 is CASSLATASAYEQYF. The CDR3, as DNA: TGTGCCAGCAGCTTAGCCACAGCATCGGCCTACGAGCAGTACTTC.

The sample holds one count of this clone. The CDR3 bases are TGTGCCAGTAGTCTTCGGACTAGCGGGAGCAATGAGCAGTTCTTC. Its translation: CASSLRTSGSNEQFF. The V and J genes are TRBV19 and TRBJ2-1; TRBD2 matches 13 bases. V lost 5 bases and J lost 6; bases outside the gene matches: 4. Germline CDR1 is LNHDA and CDR2 is SQIVND (reference sequence). The CDR3 length is 15 residues.

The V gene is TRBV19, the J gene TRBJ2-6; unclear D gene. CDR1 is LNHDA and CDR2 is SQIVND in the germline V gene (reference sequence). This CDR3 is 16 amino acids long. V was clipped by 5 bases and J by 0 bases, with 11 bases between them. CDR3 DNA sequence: TGTGCCAGTAGTCAGGTTGCAAGCTCTGGGGCCAACGTCCTGACTTTC. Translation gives CASSQVASSGANVLTF.

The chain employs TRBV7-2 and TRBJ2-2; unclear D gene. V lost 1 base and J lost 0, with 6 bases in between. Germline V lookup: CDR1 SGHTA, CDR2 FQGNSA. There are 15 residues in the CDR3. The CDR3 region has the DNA TGTGCCAGCAGCTTAGGTTATGCGAACACCGGGGAGCTGTTTTTT. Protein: CASSLGYANTGELFF.

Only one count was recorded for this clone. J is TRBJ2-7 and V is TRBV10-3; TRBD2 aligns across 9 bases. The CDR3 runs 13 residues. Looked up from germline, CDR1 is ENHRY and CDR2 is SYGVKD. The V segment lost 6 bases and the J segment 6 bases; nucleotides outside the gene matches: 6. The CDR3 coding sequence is TGTGCCATCAGGGGGACTAGCTCCGGCGAGCAGTACTTC. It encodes CAIRGTSSGEQYF.

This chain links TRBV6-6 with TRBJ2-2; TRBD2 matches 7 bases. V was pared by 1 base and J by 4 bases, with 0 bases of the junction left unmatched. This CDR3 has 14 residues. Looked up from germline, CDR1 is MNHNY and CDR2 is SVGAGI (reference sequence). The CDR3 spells CASSYWTSTGELFF. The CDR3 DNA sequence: TGTGCCAGCAGTTACTGGACTAGCACCGGGGAGCTGTTTTTT.

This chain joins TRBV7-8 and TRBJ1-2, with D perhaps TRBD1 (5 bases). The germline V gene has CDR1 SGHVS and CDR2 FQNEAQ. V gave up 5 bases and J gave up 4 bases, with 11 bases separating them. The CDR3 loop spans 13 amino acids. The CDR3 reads CASSRDSLYGYTF. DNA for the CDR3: TGTGCCAGCAGCCGTGACAGCCTCTATGGCTACACCTTC.

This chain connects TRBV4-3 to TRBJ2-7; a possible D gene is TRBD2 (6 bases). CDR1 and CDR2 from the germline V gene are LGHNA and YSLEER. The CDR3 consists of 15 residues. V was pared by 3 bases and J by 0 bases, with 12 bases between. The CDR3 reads CASSQNRDSSYEQYF. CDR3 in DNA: TGCGCCAGCAGCCAGAATAGGGACTCCTCCTACGAGCAGTACTTC.

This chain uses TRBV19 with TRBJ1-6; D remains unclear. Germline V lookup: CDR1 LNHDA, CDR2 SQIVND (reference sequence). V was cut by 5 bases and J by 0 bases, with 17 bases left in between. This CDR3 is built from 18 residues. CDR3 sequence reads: CASSPPGGWGSYNSPLHF. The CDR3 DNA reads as TGTGCCAGTAGTCCACCCGGCGGGTGGGGCTCCTATAATTCACCCCTCCACTTT.

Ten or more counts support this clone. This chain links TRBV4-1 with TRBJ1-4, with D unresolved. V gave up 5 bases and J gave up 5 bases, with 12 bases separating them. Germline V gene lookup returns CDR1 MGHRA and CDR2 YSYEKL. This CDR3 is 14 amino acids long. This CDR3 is CASSFRMRNEKLFF. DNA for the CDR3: TGCGCCAGCAGCTTCCGTATGCGCAATGAAAAACTGTTTTTT.

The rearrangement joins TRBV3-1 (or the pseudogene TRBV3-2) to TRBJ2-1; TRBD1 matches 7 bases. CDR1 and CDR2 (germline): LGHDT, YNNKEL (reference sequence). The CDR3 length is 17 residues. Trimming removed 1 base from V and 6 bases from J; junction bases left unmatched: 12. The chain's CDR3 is CASSQVGTALLGNEQFF. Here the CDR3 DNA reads TGTGCCAGCAGCCAAGTTGGGACAGCCTTACTGGGCAATGAGCAGTTCTTC.

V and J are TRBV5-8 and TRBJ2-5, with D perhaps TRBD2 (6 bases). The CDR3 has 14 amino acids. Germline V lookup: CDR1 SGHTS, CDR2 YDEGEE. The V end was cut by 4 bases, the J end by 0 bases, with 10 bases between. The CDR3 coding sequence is TGTGCCAGCAGCCCGGGGAGGTACCAAGAGACCCAGTACTTC. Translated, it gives CASSPGRYQETQYF.

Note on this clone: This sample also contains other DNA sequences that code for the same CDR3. CDR3 in amino acids: CASSKARGYEQYF. Here the CDR3 DNA reads TGTGCCAGTAGTAAAGCCCGAGGTTACGAGCAGTACTTC. The rearrangement links TRBV19 to TRBJ2-7; D not certain. Trimming shortened V by 4 bases and J by 4 bases, and 11 bases separated the two germline ends. Germline V gene lookup returns CDR1 LNHDA and CDR2 SQIVND (reference sequence). The CDR3 extends over 13 amino acids.

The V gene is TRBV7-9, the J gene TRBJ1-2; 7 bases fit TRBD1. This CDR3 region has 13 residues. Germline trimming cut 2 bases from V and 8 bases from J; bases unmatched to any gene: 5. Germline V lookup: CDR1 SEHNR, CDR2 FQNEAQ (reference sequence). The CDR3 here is CASSLNRGGGYTF. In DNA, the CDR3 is TGTGCCAGCAGCTTAAACAGGGGAGGCGGCTACACCTTC.

CDR3 bases: TGTGCCAGCAGTTACGGGTCTGGGACAGGGGGCTTTAGCAATCAGCCCCAGCATTTT. Residues: CASSYGSGTGGFSNQPQHF. This chain links TRBV6-2 or TRBV6-3 with TRBJ1-5; 12 positions match TRBD1. The germline gives CDR1 MNHEY, CDR2 SVGEGT. The CDR3 is 19 amino acids. The trim removed 2 bases at V and 0 bases at J, leaving 8 bases unmatched.

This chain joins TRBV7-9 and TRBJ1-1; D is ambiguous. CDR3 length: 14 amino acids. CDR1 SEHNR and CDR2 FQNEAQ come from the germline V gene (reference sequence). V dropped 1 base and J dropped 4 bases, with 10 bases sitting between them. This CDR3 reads CASSLGRGGTEAFF. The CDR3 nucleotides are TGTGCCAGCAGCTTAGGGCGGGGAGGCACTGAAGCTTTCTTT. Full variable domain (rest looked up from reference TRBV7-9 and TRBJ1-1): DTGVSQNPRHKITKRGQNVTFRCDPISEHNRLYWYRQTLGQGPEFLTYFQNEAQLEKSRLLSDRFSAERPKGSFSTLEIQRTEQGDSAMYLCASSLGRGGTEAFFGQGTRLTVV.

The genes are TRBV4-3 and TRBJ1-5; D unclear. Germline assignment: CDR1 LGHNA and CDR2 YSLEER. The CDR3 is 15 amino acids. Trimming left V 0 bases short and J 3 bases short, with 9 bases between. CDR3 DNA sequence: TGCGCCAGCAGCCAAGATCCCAGGTTCAATCAGCCCCAGCATTTT. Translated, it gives CASSQDPRFNQPQHF.

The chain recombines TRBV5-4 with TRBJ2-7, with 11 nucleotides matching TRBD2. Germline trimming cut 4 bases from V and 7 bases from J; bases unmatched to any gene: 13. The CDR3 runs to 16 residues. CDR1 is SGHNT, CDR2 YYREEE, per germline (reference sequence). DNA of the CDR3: TGTGCCAGCAGCCCGAACTCCGGGACTAGCGGACTAGAGCAGTACTTC. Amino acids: CASSPNSGTSGLEQYF. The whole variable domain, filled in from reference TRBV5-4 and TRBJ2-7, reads ETGVTQSPTHLIKTRGQQVTLRCSSQSGHNTVSWYQQALGQGPQFIFQYYREEENGRGNFPPRFSGLQFPNYSSELNVNALELDDSALYLCASSPNSGTSGLEQYFGPGTRLTVT.

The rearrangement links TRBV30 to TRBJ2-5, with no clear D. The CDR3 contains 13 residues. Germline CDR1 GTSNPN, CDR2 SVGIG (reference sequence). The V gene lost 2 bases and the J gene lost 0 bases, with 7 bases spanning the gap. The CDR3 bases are TGTGCCTGGAGTTTATCGTACCAAGAGACCCAGTACTTC. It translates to CAWSLSYQETQYF. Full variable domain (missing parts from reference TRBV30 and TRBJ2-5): SQTIHQWPATLVQPVGSPLSLECTVEGTSNPNLYWYRQAAGRGLQLLFYSVGIGQISSEVPQNLSASRPQDRQFILSSKKLLLSDSGFYLCAWSLSYQETQYFGPGTRLLVL.